The 27 T cell receptor beta chains given below trace back to one sample, sequenced in a study of T cells after yellow fever vaccination. TCRdb re-called the 5' RACE reads through MiXCR, storing one row per CDR3 protein. The sample carries 45,000 to 60,000 distinct CDR3 sequences, about 5.6% recorded once. The sample was PBMCs, either bulk or a sorted T-cell subset (CD4+, CD8+, memory, or dextramer-sorted; not recorded which), taken on the day of the yellow fever booster vaccination. These receptors came from a man between 18 and 35 years old who received the YFV17D yellow fever vaccine.

The chain employs TRBV15 and TRBJ2-3, with TRBD2 matching 9 bases. Germline V gene sequence: CDR1 LNHNV, CDR2 YYDKDF (reference sequence). The CDR3 consists of 15 residues. The junction had 4 bases not matched to a gene; V was cut back by 0 bases and J by 6 bases. The CDR3: CATSREGTSRDTQYF. For the CDR3, the DNA is TGTGCCACCAGCAGAGAAGGGACTAGCCGGGATACGCAGTATTTT.

This clonotype was recorded a few times. This rearrangement joins TRBV18 to TRBJ2-4; 7 bases line up with TRBD1. The junction had 5 bases not matched to a gene; V was cut back by 3 bases and J by 0 bases. There are 16 residues in the CDR3. Germline CDR1 and CDR2: KGHSH and LQKENI. As DNA, the CDR3 is TGTGCCAGCTCACCTAACAGGGGCATAGCCAAAAACATTCAGTACTTC. It specifies CASSPNRGIAKNIQYF.

This clonotype was seen ten or more times. V usage is TRBV7-2 and J usage is TRBJ2-5; no clear D. Germline CDR1 reads SGHTA; CDR2 reads FQGNSA. This CDR3 has 12 residues. V lost 6 bases, J lost 5 bases, and 10 bases lay in between. The CDR3 spells CASSYAGETQYF. DNA of the CDR3: TGTGCCAGCAGTTACGCCGGGGAGACCCAGTACTTC.

V and J are TRBV7-9 and TRBJ1-5; 11 bases line up with TRBD1. CDR1 SEHNR and CDR2 FQNEAQ come from the germline V gene (reference sequence). CDR3 length: 19 amino acids. V was pared by 3 bases and J by 0 bases, with 10 bases of the junction left unmatched. As DNA, the CDR3 is TGTGCCAGCAGCTTCACCGGGACAGGGGGGGGATATAGCAATCAGCCCCAGCATTTT. This codes for CASSFTGTGGGYSNQPQHF. Full variable domain (missing parts from reference TRBV7-9 and TRBJ1-5): DTGVSQNPRHKITKRGQNVTFRCDPISEHNRLYWYRQTLGQGPEFLTYFQNEAQLEKSRLLSDRFSAERPKGSFSTLEIQRTEQGDSAMYLCASSFTGTGGGYSNQPQHFGDGTRLSIL.

The rearrangement links TRBV7-3 to TRBJ1-1, with D maybe TRBD1 (5 bases). Germline loops: CDR1 SGHTA, CDR2 FQGTGA. V was pared by 5 bases and J by 4 bases, with 20 bases between. The CDR3 extends over 16 amino acids. The CDR3 region is CASSPSRTGVSTEAFF. CDR3 sequence (DNA): TGTGCCAGCAGCCCAAGTCGTACGGGGGTATCCACTGAAGCTTTCTTT.

This chain joins TRBV24-1 and TRBJ2-3, with 11 bases fitting TRBD2. V was clipped by 4 bases and J by 2 bases; unmatched bases: 7. This CDR3 has 17 residues. CDR1 KGHDR and CDR2 SFDVKD come from the germline V gene. CDR3 in amino acids: CATSDIPSGGSTDTQYF. DNA for the CDR3: TGTGCCACCAGTGACATCCCTAGCGGGGGGTCCACAGATACGCAGTATTTT.

This clonotype occurred a few times. CDR3 in amino acids: CASWRGGGDEQFF. CDR3 bases: TGTGCCAGCTGGAGGGGGGGGGGCGATGAGCAGTTCTTC. The V and J genes are TRBV6-5 and TRBJ2-1, with D perhaps matching TRBD2 (7 bases). Trimming removed 8 bases at V and 8 bases at J, with 16 bases between. Per germline, CDR1 MNHEY and CDR2 SVGAGI. There are 13 residues in the CDR3.

The rearrangement uses TRBV7-2 and TRBJ1-1; D gene uncertain. V was pared by 1 base and J by 2 bases, with 11 bases between. CDR1 and CDR2 from the germline V gene are SGHTA and FQGNSA. The CDR3 contains 15 residues. CDR3 DNA: TGTGCCAGCAGCTTAGGACTGGGGATTAACACTGAAGCTTTCTTT. This codes for CASSLGLGINTEAFF.

This clonotype was seen ten or more times. V usage is TRBV6-5 and J usage is TRBJ1-5; D is undetermined. Germline V gene data show CDR1 as MNHEY and CDR2 as SVGAGI. The CDR3 is 13 residues long. The germline V and J ends were trimmed by 5 bases and 3 bases, with 8 bases remaining between them. CDR3 amino acids: CASSPGINQPQHF. The DNA of the CDR3 is TGTGCCAGCAGTCCGGGGATCAATCAGCCCCAGCATTTT.

This clonotype was found a few times. V usage is TRBV2 and J usage is TRBJ1-2; the D gene is possibly TRBD1 (5 bases). CDR3 length: 17 amino acids. Germline CDR1 SNHLY, CDR2 FYNNEI. Trimming removed 2 bases from V and 6 bases from J, with 22 bases in between. In nucleotides, the CDR3 is TGTGCCAGCAGTGAAATGATAGGCGGGGGGGACGATGATGGCTACACCTTC. Residues: CASSEMIGGGDDDGYTF. Using reference TRBV2 and TRBJ1-2 for the parts outside the CDR3, the full variable domain is EPEVTQTPSHQVTQMGQEVILRCVPISNHLYFYWYRQILGQKVEFLVSFYNNEISEKSEIFDDQFSVERPDGSNFTLKIRSTKLEDSAMYFCASSEMIGGGDDDGYTFGSGTRLTVV.

The rearrangement uses TRBV5-4 and TRBJ1-2; D unresolved. Trimming removed 0 bases from V and 2 bases from J, with 8 bases in between. The CDR3 spans 14 residues. Germline CDR1 reads SGHNT; CDR2 reads YYREEE (reference sequence). The CDR3 nucleotides read TGTGCCAGCAGCTTGGACAGCCGAAACTATGGCTACACCTTC. Translation gives CASSLDSRNYGYTF.

The chain is built from TRBV15 and TRBJ2-5, with 7 bases aligning to TRBD2. Germline V gene lookup returns CDR1 LNHNV and CDR2 YYDKDF (reference sequence). V was clipped by 1 base and J by 1 base; unmatched bases: 0. CDR3 length equals 14 residues. For the CDR3, the DNA is TGTGCCACCAGCAGAGCTAGCGGCCAAGAGACCCAGTACTTC. It translates to CATSRASGQETQYF.

Note on this clonotype: This clone may be a read error of a much larger clone one base away. V gene TRBV7-9 combines with J gene TRBJ2-3; 8 nucleotides align to TRBD2. Germline V gene lookup returns CDR1 SEHNR and CDR2 FQNEAQ (reference sequence). This CDR3 has 16 residues. As DNA, the CDR3 is TGTGCCGGCAGCTCCAATGCGGGGGGCCCCACAGATACGCAGTATTTT. This gives the protein CAGSSNAGGPTDTQYF.

J is TRBJ1-4 and V is TRBV11-2, with a tentative D call TRBD1 (5 bases). This CDR3 contains 15 residues. V was cut by 3 bases and J by 3 bases, with 11 bases left in between. CDR1 is SGHAT and CDR2 is FQNNGV in the germline V gene. CDR3 region: CASSFKGYSNEKLFF. CDR3 DNA: TGTGCCAGCAGCTTTAAGGGGTATTCTAATGAAAAACTGTTTTTT.

In this sample, this clonotype turned up many times. The genes are TRBV6-5 and TRBJ2-2, with D possibly TRBD1 on 6 matching bases. Per germline, CDR1 MNHEY and CDR2 SVGAGI. V was clipped by 0 bases and J by 6 bases, with 17 bases between them. The CDR3 is made up of 17 amino acids. The CDR3 nucleotides read TGTGCCAGCAGTTACTCCCGGGACATATGGGATCCCGGGGAGCTGTTTTTT. It yields the protein CASSYSRDIWDPGELFF.

This clonotype was seen ten or more times. J is TRBJ2-5 and V is TRBV10-3; D is possibly TRBD1 (6 bases). Germline CDR1 ENHRY, CDR2 SYGVKD. This CDR3 comprises 17 residues. The V end lost 0 bases, the J end lost 4 bases, and 18 bases lay between the germline ends. The CDR3 reads CAISESLGYRDGETQYF. CDR3 nucleotide sequence: TGTGCCATCAGTGAGTCATTGGGGTACAGGGATGGAGAGACCCAGTACTTC.

Comment on this clonotype: A much more abundant neighbour one base away suggests this may be a read error. J is TRBJ1-2 and V is TRBV7-2; unclear D gene. Germline CDR1 SGHTA, CDR2 FQGNSA. The CDR3 runs 15 residues. Between the trimmed V and J ends, which lost 5 bases and 8 bases, there was a span of 21 bases. CDR3 in amino acids: CASSPERSGPLGYTF. CDR3 sequence (DNA): TGTGCCAGCAGCCCCGAACGGTCAGGACCCCTCGGCTACACCTTC.

This clonotype was counted between two and nine times. J is TRBJ2-5 and V is TRBV15; tentative D call: TRBD2 (5 bases). The CDR3 runs to 13 residues. Trimming cost V 8 bases and J 2 bases, with 12 bases left between them. Germline V CDR1 and CDR2: LNHNV, YYDKDF (reference sequence). The CDR3 reads CATQGREQETQYF. CDR3 sequence (DNA): TGTGCCACCCAAGGACGGGAACAAGAGACCCAGTACTTC.

This clonotype has ten or more counts. The chain recombines TRBV7-6 with TRBJ2-7; TRBD2 might be the D (5 bases). The V gene's germline CDR1 is SGHVS and CDR2 FNYEAQ. V dropped 0 bases and J dropped 2 bases, with 8 bases sitting between them. This CDR3 comprises 14 residues. Here the CDR3 reads CASSLADGTYEQYF. Written as DNA, the CDR3 is TGTGCCAGCAGCTTAGCCGACGGGACCTACGAGCAGTACTTC.

This clonotype came up many times. The rearrangement joins TRBV7-8 to TRBJ2-3; TRBD2 matches 8 bases. The CDR3 is made up of 18 amino acids. The germline V gene encodes CDR1 SGHVS and CDR2 FQNEAQ. J lost 0 bases, V lost 7 bases, and 15 bases had no gene match. The CDR3 DNA follows: TGTGCCAGCATCTCGAGCGGGGGCGCATATCTTAGCACAGATACGCAGTATTTT. This codes for CASISSGGAYLSTDTQYF. The full variable domain, with the rest looked up from reference TRBV7-8 and TRBJ2-3, is GAGVSQSPRYKVAKRGQDVALRCDPISGHVSLFWYQQALGQGPEFLTYFQNEAQLDKSGLPSDRFFAERPEGSVSTLKIQRTQQEDSAVYLCASISSGGAYLSTDTQYFGPGTRLTVL.

This clonotype has ten or more counts. The chain recombines TRBV12-3 or TRBV12-4 with TRBJ2-7, with D possibly TRBD2 on 6 matching bases. CDR3 size: 14 residues. Between the trimmed V and J ends, which lost 7 bases and 4 bases, there was a span of 17 bases. The CDR3 spells CASTPGRRSYEQYF. CDR3 nucleotides: TGTGCCAGCACCCCGGGGAGGAGGTCTTACGAGCAGTACTTC.

This clonotype was detected many times. The chain couples TRBV12-3 or TRBV12-4 to TRBJ2-1; D uncertain. The CDR3 loop spans 11 amino acids. V lost 3 bases and J lost 7, with 4 bases in between. CDR3 amino acids: CASSLENEQFF. CDR3 nucleotide sequence: TGTGCCAGCAGTTTGGAGAATGAGCAGTTCTTC.

The V gene is TRBV20-1, the J gene TRBJ2-6, with 10 nucleotides matching TRBD1. V was clipped by 1 base and J by 1 base; unmatched bases: 1. Germline CDR1 reads DFQATT; CDR2 reads SNEGSKA (reference sequence). This CDR3 has 16 residues. CDR3 sequence reads: CSARGQGASGANVLTF. For the CDR3, the DNA is TGCAGTGCTAGAGGACAGGGGGCTTCTGGGGCCAACGTCCTGACTTTC.

This clonotype was seen a handful of times. The chain recombines TRBV6-5 with TRBJ1-6, with D perhaps TRBD1 (5 bases). This CDR3 contains 16 residues. Between the trimmed V and J ends, which lost 0 bases and 12 bases, there was a span of 18 bases. Germline CDR1 and CDR2: MNHEY and SVGAGI. The DNA for the CDR3 is TGTGCCAGCAGTTACTCGAGAACATTTAGAGGACAACCCCTCCACTTT. Protein: CASSYSRTFRGQPLHF.

This clonotype showed up many times. V and J are TRBV5-7 and TRBJ2-3; 10 bases are a match to TRBD2. TRBV5-7 falls under the ORF class, with uncertain function. Unmatched junction bases numbered 19, after V lost 4 bases and J lost 2 bases. The CDR3 contains 20 residues. The CDR3 protein is CASSNPFRPSGGQTTDTQYF. DNA for the CDR3: TGTGCCAGCAGCAACCCCTTTCGGCCTAGCGGGGGCCAAACCACAGATACGCAGTATTTT.

This clonotype has just a few counts. The chain uses TRBV20-1 and TRBJ1-2; 9 bases are shared with TRBD1. The CDR3 runs 16 residues. With V trimmed by 4 bases and J by 8 bases, 17 bases remained unmatched. CDR1 is DFQATT and CDR2 is SNEGSKA in the germline V gene (reference sequence). CDR3 sequence reads: CSAIPTGGGRARGYTF. The CDR3 DNA reads as TGCAGTGCTATCCCCACAGGGGGCGGTAGGGCTAGGGGCTACACCTTC.

The rearrangement uses TRBV7-9 and TRBJ1-6, with D hard to call. The CDR3 covers 12 residues. Germline-derived CDR1 and CDR2 are SEHNR and FQNEAQ (reference sequence). V was cut by 0 bases and J by 10 bases, with 4 bases left in between. CDR3 DNA: TGTGCCAGCAGCTTAGCGGTCTCACCCCTCCACTTT. Residues: CASSLAVSPLHF.